This is a list of T cell receptor beta chains from one sample in a study of T cells after yellow fever vaccination. TCRdb used MiXCR to reprocess the 5' RACE reads, holding one entry per CDR3 protein. The data contain a few hundred thousand distinct CDR3 sequences, almost 4% of them singletons. The input for sequencing was PBMCs, taken 5 days after the yellow fever booster vaccination. The receptor source for this set is a man aged 18 to 30 who received the YFV17D yellow fever vaccine. CDR3s include the opening cysteine and the closing phenylalanine or tryptophan. Each record gives: J gene, D gene, V gene, clone size, CDR3 DNA, CDR3 protein. D genes are given only for firm matches. Size is stated for part of the rows, as once, few or many counts, or as a class when the clone is expanded.

TRBJ1-1	TRBD1	TRBV11-2	medium-sized	TGTGCCAGCAGTTTAGACAGGGTCTACACTGAAGCTTTCTTT	CASSLDRVYTEAFF
TRBJ2-4	-	TRBV5-1	few	TGCGCCAGCAGCTTGGGGGGGCCGGGGACAAACATTCAGTACTTC	CASSLGGPGTNIQYF
TRBJ1-1	-	TRBV9	-	TGTGCCAGCAGCGCCCTCGACAGAGAAGCTTTCTTT	CASSALDREAFF
TRBJ1-6	-	TRBV3-1	many	TGTGCCAGCAGCCGCCTGCAGAAACCCCTCCACTTT	CASSRLQKPLHF
TRBJ1-5	-	TRBV12-5	few	TGTGCTAGTGGGGTGGACACGGGTCAGCCCCAGCATTTT	CASGVDTGQPQHF
TRBJ1-5	TRBD1	TRBV4-1	-	TGCGCCAGCAGCCACCCAGACAGGGACAATCAGCCCCAGCATTTT	CASSHPDRDNQPQHF
TRBJ2-1	-	TRBV20-1	-	TGCAGTGCTAGAAGGAAGGGGACCTACAATGAGCAGTTCTTC	CSARRKGTYNEQFF
TRBJ1-1	TRBD1	TRBV19	once	TGTGCCAGTACCACACAGGGGACCGAAGCTTTCTTT	CASTTQGTEAFF
TRBJ2-1	-	TRBV2	-	TGTGCCAGCAGTGAAGCTCGGGGGAGCGGATCCTCCTACAATGAGCAGTTCTTC	CASSEARGSGSSYNEQFF
TRBJ2-7	-	TRBV6-5	few	TGTGCCAGCAGCCAACCGGGACCTCCTTACGAGCAGTACTTC	CASSQPGPPYEQYF
TRBJ2-7	TRBD1	TRBV27	-	TGTGCCAGCAGGAGAGGGACAGGGGACATCTACGAGCAGTACTTC	CASRRGTGDIYEQYF
TRBJ2-5	-	TRBV7-9	many	TGTGCCAGCAGCTTATCGCCCAGGGGTGAGACCCAGTACTTC	CASSLSPRGETQYF
TRBJ1-1	-	TRBV27	many	TGTGCCAGCAGAACGGCAGTGAACACTGAAGCTTTCTTT	CASRTAVNTEAFF
TRBJ1-2	-	TRBV4-3	few	TGCGCCAGCAGCCCGTGGTCAGAGGACTATGGCTACACCTTC	CASSPWSEDYGYTF
TRBJ1-1	-	TRBV7-9	few	TGTGCCAGCAGCTTAAGCGGGTCGGGCACTGAAGCTTTCTTT	CASSLSGSGTEAFF
TRBJ2-6	-	TRBV6-2/TRBV6-3	-	TGTGCCAGCAGTTACTCGGTAGTCTCTGGGGCCAACGTCCTGACTTTC	CASSYSVVSGANVLTF
TRBJ2-7	-	TRBV6-6	many	TGTGCCAGCAGTTACTCTGGCAGGGCCGAGCAGTACTTC	CASSYSGRAEQYF
TRBJ1-5	-	TRBV7-3	few	TGTGCCAGCAGCGCAGACAGGTCTCAGCCCCAGCATTTT	CASSADRSQPQHF
TRBJ2-1	-	TRBV9	-	TGTGCCAGCAGCGAGGGGACCTACGGGGACAATGAGCAGTTCTTC	CASSEGTYGDNEQFF
TRBJ2-5	TRBD2	TRBV7-3	-	TGTGCCAGCTCTTACCTAGCGGGGAAAGAGACCCAGTACTTC	CASSYLAGKETQYF
TRBJ2-3	TRBD2	TRBV5-1	few	TGCGCCAGCAGCCCCGGGACTAGCGGGGGGGCAACAGATACGCAGTATTTT	CASSPGTSGGATDTQYF
TRBJ2-3	-	TRBV2	-	TGTGCCGGCAGCGGCTACCGCACAGATACGCAGTATTTT	CAGSGYRTDTQYF
TRBJ2-3	-	TRBV9	-	TGTGCCAGCAGCGTAGGCGGTAGTATAACAGATACGCAGTATTTT	CASSVGGSITDTQYF
TRBJ2-3	-	TRBV14	few	TGTGCCAGCAGCCAGGATTGGACCGGGTCGAGCGGCACAGATACGCAGTATTTT	CASSQDWTGSSGTDTQYF
TRBJ1-6	-	TRBV9	few	TGTGCCAGCAGCGTCACGGGGTCCTATAATTCACCCCTCCACTTT	CASSVTGSYNSPLHF
TRBJ2-1	-	TRBV3-2	many	TGTGCCAGCAGCCAAGGGTTCGGGACAGGGGGATTGAGGGAGCAGTTCTTC	CASSQGFGTGGLREQFF
TRBJ2-5	-	TRBV7-2	-	TGTGCCAGCAGCTCGGAGCAAGAGACCCAGTACTTC	CASSSEQETQYF
TRBJ1-5	-	TRBV18	many	TGTGCCAGCTCACCCACCGGGGATCAGCCCCAGCATTTT	CASSPTGDQPQHF
TRBJ1-6	-	TRBV15	few	TGTGCCACCAGCAGAGATCTTGGGGGAATTACGCCTTCACCCCTCCACTTT	CATSRDLGGITPSPLHF
TRBJ2-4	-	TRBV7-2	many	TGTGCCAGCAGCACTACGCGCAGTCCGGCCAAAAACATTCAGTACTTC	CASSTTRSPAKNIQYF
TRBJ1-5	-	TRBV28	-	TGTGCCAGCAGCGCCTCTGGGAGGGTACTTTTCCGTCCGGATCAGCCCCAGCATTTT	CASSASGRVLFRPDQPQHF
TRBJ2-3	-	TRBV6-5	many	TGTGCCAGCAGTTACTCGAGGGGGGCGGGCACAGATACGCAGTATTTT	CASSYSRGAGTDTQYF
TRBJ2-1	-	TRBV15	many	TGTGCCACCAGCAGAGCGCCTGGGCGGAATGAGCAGTTCTTC	CATSRAPGRNEQFF
TRBJ1-1	-	TRBV6-5	-	TGTGCCAGCAGAACCGGGGGGGTAAAAGCTTTCTTT	CASRTGGVKAFF
TRBJ1-1	-	TRBV4-3	many	TGCGCCAGCAGTCCGGGACACCCGAACACTGAAGCTTTCTTT	CASSPGHPNTEAFF
TRBJ1-5	-	TRBV27	many	TGTGCCAGCAGTTTATGGGTAAATCAGCCCCAGCATTTT	CASSLWVNQPQHF
TRBJ2-7	-	TRBV4-1	few	TGCGCCAGCAGCCTCACCGACACCTACGAGCAGTACTTC	CASSLTDTYEQYF
TRBJ1-6	-	TRBV12-3/TRBV12-4	-	TGTGCCAGCAGTTTATCGGGGCAGCCTAATTCACCCCTCCACTTT	CASSLSGQPNSPLHF
TRBJ2-1	TRBD2	TRBV4-2	many	TGTGCCAGCAGCCAGGGACTAGCGGGACTCAATGAGCAGTTCTTC	CASSQGLAGLNEQFF
TRBJ2-5	-	TRBV5-1	few	TGCGCCAGCAGATTCCAGGGTACGGAAGAGACCCAGTACTTC	CASRFQGTEETQYF
TRBJ1-4	-	TRBV7-2	few	TGTGCCAGCAGCTTAGTGAGGGACCCAGAAAAACTGTTTTTT	CASSLVRDPEKLFF
TRBJ2-5	-	TRBV18	many	TGTGCCAGCTCACGTCTTCAAGAGACCCAGTACTTC	CASSRLQETQYF
TRBJ1-2	TRBD1	TRBV5-5	few	TGTGCCAGCAGCCCCAGCAGGGGGCGAAACTATGGCTACACCTTC	CASSPSRGRNYGYTF
TRBJ2-1	-	TRBV7-8	many	TGTGCCAGCAGCCGCGGGACCAACAATGAGCAGTTCTTC	CASSRGTNNEQFF
TRBJ2-3	-	TRBV7-2	many	TGTGCCAGCAGCTTAGCGGGGGGGCCGTATACGCAGTATTTT	CASSLAGGPYTQYF
TRBJ2-3	TRBD1	TRBV6-6	-	TGTGCCAGCAGTTATGAAGGGCAGGGGGCGGGATATACGCAGTATTTT	CASSYEGQGAGYTQYF
TRBJ1-5	-	TRBV21-1	many	TGTGCCAGCAGCCCCAGGGGGGATAGCAATCAGCCCCAGCATTTT	CASSPRGDSNQPQHF
TRBJ2-5	-	TRBV20-1	few	TGCAGTGCTAGTCCGGGGGCCCAAGAGACCCAGTACTTC	CSASPGAQETQYF
TRBJ1-6	-	TRBV7-3	many	TGTGCCAGCAGCCATTCGTTTAGCGGTGCGGAATATAATTCACCCCTCCACTTT	CASSHSFSGAEYNSPLHF
TRBJ2-5	-	TRBV9	few	TGTGCCAGCAGCTCCATCACGTACGGGGCAGAGACCCAGTACTTC	CASSSITYGAETQYF
TRBJ2-3	TRBD1	TRBV6-6	many	TGTGCCAGCAGTCCACAGGGGGCAACAGATACGCAGTATTTT	CASSPQGATDTQYF
TRBJ1-5	-	TRBV29-1	few	TGCAGCGTTGATTGGGGTAAGGGCAATCAGCCCCAGCATTTT	CSVDWGKGNQPQHF
TRBJ2-7	-	TRBV6-2/TRBV6-3	-	TGTGCCAGCAGTAACACTAACTCGGATATCTTCGGGTACGAGCAGTACTTC	CASSNTNSDIFGYEQYF
TRBJ1-3	TRBD1	TRBV12-3/TRBV12-4	few	TGTGCCAGCAACCGACAGGGAGGTTCTGGAAACACCATATATTTT	CASNRQGGSGNTIYF